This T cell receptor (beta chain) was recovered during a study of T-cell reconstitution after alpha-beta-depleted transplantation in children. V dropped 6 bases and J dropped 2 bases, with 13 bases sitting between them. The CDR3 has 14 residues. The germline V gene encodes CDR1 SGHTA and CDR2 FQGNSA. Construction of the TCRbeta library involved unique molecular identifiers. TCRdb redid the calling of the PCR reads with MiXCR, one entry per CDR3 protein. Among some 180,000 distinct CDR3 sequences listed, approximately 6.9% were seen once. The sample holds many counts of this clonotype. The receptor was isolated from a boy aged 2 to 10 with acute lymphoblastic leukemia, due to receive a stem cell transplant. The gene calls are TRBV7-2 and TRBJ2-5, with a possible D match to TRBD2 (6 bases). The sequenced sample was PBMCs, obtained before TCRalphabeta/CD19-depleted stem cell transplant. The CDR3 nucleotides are TGTGCCAGCAGTCAGGTTGGGGGGCAAGAGACCCAGTACTTC. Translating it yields CASSQVGGQETQYF.